One sample yielded the 20 T cell receptor beta chains listed below, sequenced in a study of shared clonotypes between healthy human individuals. Assay used: immunoSEQ multiplex PCR; TCRdb lists only in-frame clones, some missing. This sample has around 690,000 clones, with 90% found just once. Sequencing was done on a sample of memory CD8+ T cells from PBMCs. Subset of the sample: CD45RO+ cells pooled with CCR7-negative TemRA cells. All receptors come from a man aged 18 to 30 in good health. Some clones in this sample may be carry-over from other donors' samples.

The chain is built from TRBV5-6 and TRBJ2-7, with D uncertain. The V gene lost 0 bases and the J gene lost 2 bases, with 6 bases spanning the gap. There are 13 residues in the CDR3. Germline V lookup: CDR1 SGHDT, CDR2 YYEEEE. DNA for the CDR3: TGTGCCAGCAGCTTGGAAGGGCCCTACGAGCAGTACTTC. This encodes CASSLEGPYEQYF. Complete variable domain (other parts from reference TRBV5-6 and TRBJ2-7): DAGVTQSPTHLIKTRGQQVTLRCSPKSGHDTVSWYQQALGQGPQFIFQYYEEEERQRGNFPDRFSGHQFPNYSSELNVNALLLGDSALYLCASSLEGPYEQYFGPGTRLTVT.

The chain carries TRBV5-6 and TRBJ1-2, with 10 positions matching TRBD1. The CDR3 sequence is 15 residues long. V gave up 4 bases and J gave up 8 bases; unmatched junction bases: 11. Germline V gene sequence: CDR1 SGHDT, CDR2 YYEEEE. In DNA, the CDR3 is TGTGCCAGCAGCGGGTGGGACAGGGGTGTAGGCGGCTACACCTTC. Its translation is CASSGWDRGVGGYTF.

The chain has TRBV25-1 and TRBJ1-4; TRBD1 might be the D (5 bases). The germline CDR1 and CDR2 sequences are MGHDK and SYGVNS. The germline V and J ends were trimmed by 5 bases and 8 bases, with 15 bases remaining between them. The CDR3 is 14 residues long. CDR3: CASSKTDSPEKLFF. DNA of the CDR3: TGTGCCAGCAGTAAGACAGATTCTCCGGAAAAACTGTTTTTT.

The J gene is TRBJ2-1, the V gene TRBV9, with 9 bases lining up with TRBD2. CDR3 length: 17 residues. CDR1 is SGDLS and CDR2 is YYNGEE in the germline V gene. The V and J ends lost 0 bases and 6 bases, in that order; junction bases with no gene match: 10. The CDR3 nucleotides read TGTGCCAGCAGCGTAGTCGGCGGGAGGGGTACGGGCAATGAGCAGTTCTTC. Translated, it gives CASSVVGGRGTGNEQFF.

The genes are TRBV7-9 and TRBJ2-1; 11 bases are shared with TRBD2. Germline V lookup: CDR1 SEHNR, CDR2 FQNEAQ (reference sequence). This CDR3 comprises 16 residues. V gave up 5 bases and J gave up 7 bases; unmatched junction bases: 10. The CDR3 protein is CASSEAPGLAENEQFF. The CDR3 nucleotides read TGTGCCAGCAGCGAAGCCCCGGGACTAGCGGAGAATGAGCAGTTCTTC.

The V call is TRBV5-1, the J call TRBJ2-5, with TRBD2 matching over 9 bases. V was clipped by 0 bases and J by 4 bases; unmatched bases: 7. The germline V gene encodes CDR1 SGHRS and CDR2 YFSETQ. The CDR3 has 16 amino acids. The CDR3 nucleotides are TGCGCCAGCAGCTTGGGGCGGGAGGGATGGAGAGAGACCCAGTACTTC. This translates into CASSLGREGWRETQYF.

The V and J genes are TRBV7-3 and TRBJ2-7, with no clear D. There are 15 residues in the CDR3. Trimming took off 5 bases at V and 5 bases at J, with 19 bases between the two ends. Germline V gene sequence: CDR1 SGHTA, CDR2 FQGTGA. CDR3 DNA: TGTGCCAGCAGCCCAACCCCCTGGGGAAAGAACGAGCAGTACTTC. This translates into CASSPTPWGKNEQYF. The variable domain in full, completed from reference TRBV7-3 and TRBJ2-7, reads GAGVSQTPSNKVTEKGKYVELRCDPISGHTALYWYRQSLGQGPEFLIYFQGTGAADDSGLPNDRFFAVRPEGSVSTLKIQRTERGDSAVYLCASSPTPWGKNEQYFGPGTRLTVT.

This clone was seen only once. The J gene is TRBJ2-7, the V gene TRBV13; 7 bases line up with TRBD1. Germline-derived CDR1 and CDR2 are PRHDT and FYEKMQ (reference sequence). V gave up 7 bases and J gave up 4 bases; unmatched junction bases: 13. This CDR3 spans 15 amino acids. The CDR3 is CASTLSKGATYEQYF. The DNA for the CDR3 is TGTGCCAGCACACTATCTAAGGGGGCTACGTACGAGCAGTACTTC.

This rearrangement joins TRBV27 to TRBJ2-3; D is ambiguous. This CDR3 is built from 14 residues. V dropped 5 bases and J dropped 5 bases, with 14 bases sitting between them. The germline V gene has CDR1 MNHEY and CDR2 SMNVEV (reference sequence). This chain's CDR3 is CASSLMPRLDTQYF. The CDR3 bases are TGTGCCAGCAGTCTTATGCCTAGATTAGATACGCAGTATTTT.

In the case of this clone: Other nucleotide sequences from this sample produce the same CDR3. The V gene is TRBV30, the J gene TRBJ1-1; D is possibly TRBD1 (5 bases). This CDR3 is 13 amino acids long. Trimming removed 0 bases at V and 3 bases at J, with 8 bases between. Per the germline V gene, CDR1 is GTSNPN and CDR2 is SVGIG (reference sequence). The chain's CDR3 is CAWSVRGDTEAFF. In DNA, the CDR3 is TGTGCCTGGAGTGTACGGGGGGACACTGAAGCTTTCTTT.

The chain uses TRBV14 and TRBJ1-2, with 10 positions matching TRBD1. This CDR3 region has 15 residues. Germline V gene data show CDR1 as SGHDN and CDR2 as FVKESK. J lost 0 bases, V lost 3 bases, and 1 base had no gene match. CDR3 nucleotides: TGTGCCAGCAGCCAGACAGGGGGCTCTAACTATGGCTACACCTTC. It is translated as CASSQTGGSNYGYTF.

The rearrangement joins TRBV2 to TRBJ1-4; 9 positions agree with TRBD1. J lost 6 bases, V lost 8 bases, and 1 base had no gene match. Looked up from germline, CDR1 is SNHLY and CDR2 is FYNNEI. There are 12 residues in the CDR3. The CDR3 reads CASGQGYEKLFF. CDR3 sequence (DNA): TGTGCCAGCGGACAGGGGTATGAAAAACTGTTTTTT.

This chain connects TRBV7-8 to TRBJ2-5; D tentatively fits TRBD1 or TRBD2 (5 bases each). CDR3 length: 15 amino acids. Per germline, CDR1 SGHVS and CDR2 FQNEAQ. V lost 1 base and J 2 bases, leaving 11 bases between the germline ends. The CDR3 DNA is TGTGCCAGCAGCTTAGTAGAGGGACCACAAGAGACCCAGTACTTC. Protein sequence: CASSLVEGPQETQYF.

This sequence joins TRBV7-9 and TRBJ1-2, with TRBD1 as a possible D gene (5 bases). V lost 1 base, J lost 6 bases, and 12 bases lay in between. Germline CDR1 is SEHNR and CDR2 is FQNEAQ (reference sequence). The CDR3 loop spans 14 amino acids. DNA of the CDR3: TGTGCCAGCAGCTTAGTATCAGGGTTCCATGGCTACACCTTC. This gives the protein CASSLVSGFHGYTF.

The chain uses TRBV14 and TRBJ2-3, with D perhaps assigned TRBD1 or TRBD2 (5 bases each). Germline V gene data show CDR1 as SGHDN and CDR2 as FVKESK. V shed 1 base and J shed 2 bases, with 7 bases lying between them. The CDR3 loop spans 14 amino acids. The CDR3 here is CASSQAGTTDTQYF. In DNA, the CDR3 is TGTGCCAGCAGCCAAGCAGGGACCACAGATACGCAGTATTTT.

The rearrangement links TRBV5-1 to TRBJ1-2, with 7 bases matching TRBD1. V gave up 4 bases and J gave up 2 bases; unmatched junction bases: 5. Germline V CDR1 and CDR2: SGHRS, YFSETQ. CDR3 size: 14 residues. The DNA of the CDR3 is TGCGCCAGCAGCACGACAGGGTGGAACTATGGCTACACCTTC. Its protein is CASSTTGWNYGYTF.

The V and J genes are TRBV7-9 and TRBJ1-2, with D tentatively TRBD1 (5 bases). Germline assignment: CDR1 SEHNR and CDR2 FQNEAQ (reference sequence). The CDR3 runs to 17 residues. V was trimmed by 0 bases and J by 4 bases, leaving 18 bases between them. This CDR3 is CASSLASGLGDVYGYTF. The CDR3 DNA sequence: TGTGCCAGCAGCTTAGCGTCGGGTTTGGGGGACGTCTATGGCTACACCTTC.

The chain combines TRBV27 with TRBJ1-1; no clear D. The CDR3 spans 16 residues. The V end was cut by 4 bases, the J end by 2 bases, with 17 bases between. The germline CDR1 and CDR2 sequences are MNHEY and SMNVEV (reference sequence). CDR3 amino acids: CASSWALATLNTEAFF. The CDR3 bases are TGTGCCAGCAGTTGGGCTTTGGCCACTTTAAACACTGAAGCTTTCTTT.

This sequence joins TRBV5-1 and TRBJ2-5, with D possibly being TRBD2 (7 bases). CDR1 is SGHRS and CDR2 is YFSETQ in the germline V gene. The CDR3 has 13 amino acids. V was clipped by 4 bases and J by 5 bases, with 12 bases between them. The CDR3 is CASSPGGPETQYF. The CDR3 DNA reads TGCGCCAGCAGCCCCGGGGGGCCGGAGACCCAGTACTTC.

V gene TRBV7-9 combines with J gene TRBJ2-1, with TRBD2 matching 7 bases. The CDR3 sequence is 18 residues long. V lost 3 bases to trimming and J lost 5 bases; unmatched junction nucleotides: 16. Germline V gene data show CDR1 as SEHNR and CDR2 as FQNEAQ (reference sequence). CDR3 residues: CASSFALLTGTNDNEQFF. The DNA of the CDR3 is TGTGCCAGCAGCTTTGCCCTCTTAACCGGGACTAACGACAATGAGCAGTTCTTC.